This T cell receptor (beta chain) was sequenced in a study of early T cells in non-severe SARS-CoV-2 infection. Study at large: Sequencing input comprised bulk RNA from unsorted whole blood; chain pairing was not available.

Comments on this clonotype: Its antigen remains unidentified.

Unique molecular identifiers were added to individual cDNA molecules. TCRdb reprocessed the 5' RACE reads via MiXCR and lists one record per CDR3 protein. There are about 23,000 distinct CDR3 sequences in the sample; about 5.3% occur only once, and over 8.5% lies in the top ten. Study conclusions and caveats: The VDJdb matching leaned toward anti-spike CD8 responses and overlooked private and CD4 specificities.

The receptor's source is an adult who was a healthcare worker with PCR-confirmed SARS-CoV-2 infection or an uninfected control (not recorded which). Specimen: whole blood.

CDR3 sequence reads: CASSSQDFKGFSTDTQYF. In DNA, the CDR3 is TGTGCCAGCAGCTCCCAGGATTTTAAAGGGTTTAGCACAGATACGCAGTATTTT. The chain joins TRBV7-9 to TRBJ2-3; D is unclear. Per the germline V gene, CDR1 is SEHNR and CDR2 is FQNEAQ (reference sequence). The CDR3 has 18 amino acids. Trimming cost V 4 bases and J 0 bases, with 20 bases left between them.